Listed here is a single TCR beta chain. Original data processing: Reference gene primers were amplified, and this amplification served to estimate nucleated cell counts. Generated by immunoSEQ multiplex PCR, the TCRdb table keeps only in-frame clones and is missing some. That table furnishes V, J and clone size, whereas the DNA furnished D and trimming. The repertoire holds 50,000 to 65,000 clones, with more than 75% as singletons. V lost 4 bases and J lost 2; bases outside the gene matches: 1. Germline V CDR1 and CDR2: SEHNR, FQNEAQ (reference sequence). CDR3 length: 14 amino acids. The data derive from a study of blood T cell repertoires in COVID-19. Study at large: Researchers got acute and convalescent COVID-19 samples from the United States, Italy and Spain. T cells, B-cell-depleted T cells, or PBMCs supplied cDNA or gDNA.

This TCR was sampled from a woman aged 60-70 years with acute or convalescent COVID-19. Sequencing was done on a sample of peripheral blood. The gene calls are TRBV7-9 and TRBJ2-5; 10 bases align to TRBD2. The CDR3 is CASSWTSGQETQYF. Here the CDR3 DNA reads TGTGCCAGCAGCTGGACTAGCGGTCAAGAGACCCAGTACTTC.